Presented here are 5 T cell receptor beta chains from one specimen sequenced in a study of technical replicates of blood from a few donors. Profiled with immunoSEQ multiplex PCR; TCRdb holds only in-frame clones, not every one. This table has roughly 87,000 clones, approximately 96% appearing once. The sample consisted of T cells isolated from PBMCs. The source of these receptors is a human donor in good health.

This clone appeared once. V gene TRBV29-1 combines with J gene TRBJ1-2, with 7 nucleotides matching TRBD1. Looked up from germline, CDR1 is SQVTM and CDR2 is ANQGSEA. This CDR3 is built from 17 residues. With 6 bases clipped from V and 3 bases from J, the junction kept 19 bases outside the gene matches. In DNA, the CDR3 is TGCAGCGTGGGACCCGGGACAGACAACCCAAGGGACTATGGCTACACCTTC. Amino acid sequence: CSVGPGTDNPRDYGYTF.

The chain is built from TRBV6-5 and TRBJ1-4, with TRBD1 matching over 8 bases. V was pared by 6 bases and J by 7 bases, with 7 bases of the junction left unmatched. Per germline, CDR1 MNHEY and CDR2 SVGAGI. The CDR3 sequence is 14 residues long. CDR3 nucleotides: TGTGCCAGCAGCAACCAGGGGGCACTTGAAAAACTGTTTTTT. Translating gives CASSNQGALEKLFF.

This CDR3 is CASSLSVGRDGKLFF. The CDR3 DNA reads as TGTGCCAGCAGTTTATCGGTTGGGAGGGATGGAAAACTGTTTTTT. The chain carries TRBV27 and TRBJ1-4, with D unresolved. CDR3 length: 15 residues. V was trimmed by 0 bases and J by 10 bases, leaving 15 bases between them. Looked up from germline, CDR1 is MNHEY and CDR2 is SMNVEV (reference sequence).

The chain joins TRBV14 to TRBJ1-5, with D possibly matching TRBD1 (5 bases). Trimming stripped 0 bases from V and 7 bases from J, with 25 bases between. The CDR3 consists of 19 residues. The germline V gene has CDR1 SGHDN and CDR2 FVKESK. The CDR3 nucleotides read TGTGCCAGCAGCCAAGATGTTACTTATCTGGGACTCATCTTCCAGCCCCAGCATTTT. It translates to CASSQDVTYLGLIFQPQHF.

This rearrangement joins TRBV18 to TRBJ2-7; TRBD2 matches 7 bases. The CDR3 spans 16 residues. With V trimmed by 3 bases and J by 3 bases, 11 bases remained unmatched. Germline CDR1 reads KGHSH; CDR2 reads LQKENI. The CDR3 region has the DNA TGTGCCAGCTCACCTGCGGCGGGGGAGGGAGACTACGAGCAGTACTTC. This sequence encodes CASSPAAGEGDYEQYF.